One and the same sample provided the 17 T cell receptor beta chains below, sequenced in a study of T cell clones after liver transplantation. Assay used: immunoSEQ multiplex PCR; TCRdb lists only in-frame clones, some missing. Among about 74,000 clones listed, about four fifths were seen once. The material was CD4+ T cells from blood, obtained before liver transplant. All receptors derive from a human donor who received a liver transplant.

This rearrangement joins TRBV7-9 to TRBJ2-4; maybe TRBD2 (5 bases). CDR1 SEHNR and CDR2 FQNEAQ come from the germline V gene (reference sequence). V lost 1 base, J lost 3 bases, and 10 bases lay in between. This CDR3 comprises 15 residues. The CDR3 coding sequence is TGTGCCAGCAGCTTAGACCTAGCCGGCAAAAACATTCAGTACTTC. It translates to CASSLDLAGKNIQYF. The full variable domain, in which reference TRBV7-9 and TRBJ2-4 provide the parts outside the CDR3, is DTGVSQNPRHKITKRGQNVTFRCDPISEHNRLYWYRQTLGQGPEFLTYFQNEAQLEKSRLLSDRFSAERPKGSFSTLEIQRTEQGDSAMYLCASSLDLAGKNIQYFGAGTRLSVL.

Here the CDR3 DNA reads TGTGCCAGCAGCAGAACCGGACTAGTCGGCACCGGGGAGCTGTTTTTT. Amino acids: CASSRTGLVGTGELFF. This chain joins TRBV14 and TRBJ2-2; 7 positions match TRBD2. The germline V gene encodes CDR1 SGHDN and CDR2 FVKESK. V lost 5 bases, J lost 4 bases, and 10 bases stayed unmatched. This CDR3 contains 16 residues.

The chain couples TRBV28 to TRBJ1-5; D is possibly TRBD1 (5 bases). The germline V and J ends were trimmed by 3 bases and 0 bases, with 9 bases remaining between them. CDR1 and CDR2 (germline): MDHEN, SYDVKM. CDR3 length: 15 residues. CDR3 bases: TGTGCCAGCAGTTTGGGGCAGATTAGCAATCAGCCCCAGCATTTT. The encoded protein is CASSLGQISNQPQHF.

The chain joins TRBV6-1 to TRBJ1-2; perhaps TRBD1 as D (5 bases). V was clipped by 5 bases and J by 4 bases, with 11 bases between them. This CDR3 has 13 residues. Germline V gene sequence: CDR1 MNHNS, CDR2 SASEGT. CDR3 sequence: CASSSDTTYGYTF. CDR3 nucleotide sequence: TGTGCCAGCAGTTCGGACACCACCTATGGCTACACCTTC.

In nucleotides, the CDR3 is TGTGCCAGCAGCCGAAGGGGGCGGGAGTCCACCTCCTACAATGAGCAGTTCTTC. Translated, it gives CASSRRGRESTSYNEQFF. This chain links TRBV9 with TRBJ2-1; tentatively, D is TRBD1 or TRBD2 (7 bases each). Germline CDR1 SGDLS, CDR2 YYNGEE. This CDR3 is 18 amino acids long. The ends were cut back, 4 bases at V and 0 bases at J, with 20 bases in the middle.

This clone was seen a single time. This chain joins TRBV5-5 and TRBJ1-1; 11 nucleotides line up with TRBD1. V trimming: 4 bases; J trimming: 1 base; junction bases outside the gene matches: 6. The germline V gene encodes CDR1 SGHKS and CDR2 YYEKEE (reference sequence). This CDR3 has 16 amino acids. CDR3 bases: TGTGCCAGCAGCCGATGGACAGGGGGCACGAACACTGAAGCTTTCTTT. Its protein product is CASSRWTGGTNTEAFF.

The rearrangement uses TRBV6-5 and TRBJ2-7; 9 bases fit TRBD1. There are 14 residues in the CDR3. CDR1 is MNHEY, CDR2 SVGAGI, per germline. V dropped 5 bases and J dropped 3; count of bases not matched to a gene: 5. The CDR3 nucleotides read TGTGCCAGCAGTCAGGGGGGACAGGGCTACGAGCAGTACTTC. This translates into CASSQGGQGYEQYF.

The rearrangement uses TRBV2 and TRBJ1-5; no reliable D call. Germline CDR1 reads SNHLY; CDR2 reads FYNNEI. Deletions cut 3 bases from V and 4 bases from J, with 22 bases between. This CDR3 region has 18 residues. The CDR3 is CASSDVAISELVNQPQHF. DNA for the CDR3: TGTGCCAGCAGTGATGTGGCGATTTCGGAATTAGTTAATCAGCCCCAGCATTTT. Variable domain in full (rest from reference TRBV2 and TRBJ1-5): EPEVTQTPSHQVTQMGQEVILRCVPISNHLYFYWYRQILGQKVEFLVSFYNNEISEKSEIFDDQFSVERPDGSNFTLKIRSTKLEDSAMYFCASSDVAISELVNQPQHFGDGTRLSIL.

This rearrangement joins TRBV6-1 to TRBJ2-7; TRBD2 agrees at 8 bases. The CDR3 is 17 residues long. Germline CDR1 MNHNS, CDR2 SASEGT. V shed 1 base, J shed 6 bases, and the junction held 14 bases outside the gene matches. This CDR3 reads CASSEGASSGPRAEQYF. CDR3 DNA sequence: TGTGCCAGCAGTGAAGGGGCCTCTAGCGGGCCGCGGGCCGAGCAGTACTTC.

The chain carries TRBV7-3 and TRBJ1-2; no clear D gene. Trimming stripped 5 bases from V and 4 bases from J, with 11 bases between. CDR3 size: 13 residues. CDR1 and CDR2 (germline): SGHTA, FQGTGA. As DNA, the CDR3 is TGTGCCAGCAGCCTGATGGGCAGCTATGGCTACACCTTC. Amino acid sequence: CASSLMGSYGYTF.

This chain links TRBV19 with TRBJ1-5; D is possibly TRBD1 (5 bases). Trimming took 3 bases from V and 2 from J, leaving 11 bases between them. CDR1 LNHDA and CDR2 SQIVND come from the germline V gene (reference sequence). The CDR3 consists of 15 residues. The DNA for the CDR3 is TGTGCCAGTAGTATCGGGGCCATTGGCAATCAGCCCCAGCATTTT. Translating gives CASSIGAIGNQPQHF.

CDR3 amino acids: CASRTSGSANEQFF. In DNA, the CDR3 is TGTGCCAGTCGGACTAGCGGGAGCGCAAATGAGCAGTTCTTC. This chain joins TRBV19 and TRBJ2-1; 13 bases fit TRBD2. The CDR3 runs to 14 residues. V lost 8 bases to trimming and J lost 7 bases; unmatched junction nucleotides: 5. The germline V gene has CDR1 LNHDA and CDR2 SQIVND (reference sequence).

The rearrangement links TRBV2 to TRBJ2-2, with 8 bases identical to TRBD2. This CDR3 has 15 amino acids. V gave up 8 bases and J gave up 5 bases; unmatched junction bases: 10. CDR1 SNHLY and CDR2 FYNNEI come from the germline V gene. In DNA, the CDR3 is TGTGCCAGCGGGGGGGCGGGAGGCGGAACCGGGGAGCTGTTTTTT. Translation gives CASGGAGGGTGELFF. Full variable domain (rest looked up from reference TRBV2 and TRBJ2-2): EPEVTQTPSHQVTQMGQEVILRCVPISNHLYFYWYRQILGQKVEFLVSFYNNEISEKSEIFDDQFSVERPDGSNFTLKIRSTKLEDSAMYFCASGGAGGGTGELFFGEGSRLTVL.

In regard to this clone: Other DNA sequences in this sample translate to the same CDR3. The gene calls are TRBV7-2 and TRBJ2-3, with unresolved D. The V end lost 5 bases, the J end lost 2 bases, and 5 bases lay between the germline ends. CDR1 is SGHTA, CDR2 FQGNSA, per germline. The CDR3 is made up of 12 amino acids. This CDR3 is CASSLYTDTQYF. Here the CDR3 DNA reads TGTGCCAGCAGCCTATACACAGATACGCAGTATTTT. Full variable domain (missing parts from reference TRBV7-2 and TRBJ2-3): GAGVSQSPSNKVTEKGKDVELRCDPISGHTALYWYRQSLGQGLEFLIYFQGNSAPDKSGLPSDRFSAERTGGSVSTLTIQRTQQEDSAVYLCASSLYTDTQYFGPGTRLTVL.

The chain couples TRBV10-3 to TRBJ2-1, with 7 bases matching TRBD1. The V and J ends lost 0 bases and 4 bases, in that order; junction bases with no gene match: 3. This CDR3 comprises 15 residues. Germline V lookup: CDR1 ENHRY, CDR2 SYGVKD. Here the CDR3 reads CAISESQGVYNEQFF. DNA of the CDR3: TGTGCCATCAGTGAGTCCCAGGGGGTATACAATGAGCAGTTCTTC.

This rearrangement joins TRBV19 to TRBJ2-1; tentatively, D is TRBD2 (6 bases). The CDR3 extends over 16 amino acids. V was cut by 7 bases and J by 1 base, with 17 bases left in between. Germline lookup yields CDR1 LNHDA and CDR2 SQIVND (reference sequence). The CDR3 nucleotides are TGTGCCAGTAAGTCCTGGCGGCGGGATTCCTACAATGAGCAGTTCTTC. Protein product: CASKSWRRDSYNEQFF.

By sample share, this clone is medium-sized. The V call is TRBV30, the J call TRBJ1-5, with 7 bases identical to TRBD1. CDR3 length: 13 residues. The junction had 4 bases not matched to a gene; V was cut back by 5 bases and J by 3 bases. Per germline, CDR1 GTSNPN and CDR2 SVGIG (reference sequence). CDR3 protein: CAWSGTANQPQHF. CDR3 DNA: TGTGCCTGGTCCGGGACAGCCAATCAGCCCCAGCATTTT.